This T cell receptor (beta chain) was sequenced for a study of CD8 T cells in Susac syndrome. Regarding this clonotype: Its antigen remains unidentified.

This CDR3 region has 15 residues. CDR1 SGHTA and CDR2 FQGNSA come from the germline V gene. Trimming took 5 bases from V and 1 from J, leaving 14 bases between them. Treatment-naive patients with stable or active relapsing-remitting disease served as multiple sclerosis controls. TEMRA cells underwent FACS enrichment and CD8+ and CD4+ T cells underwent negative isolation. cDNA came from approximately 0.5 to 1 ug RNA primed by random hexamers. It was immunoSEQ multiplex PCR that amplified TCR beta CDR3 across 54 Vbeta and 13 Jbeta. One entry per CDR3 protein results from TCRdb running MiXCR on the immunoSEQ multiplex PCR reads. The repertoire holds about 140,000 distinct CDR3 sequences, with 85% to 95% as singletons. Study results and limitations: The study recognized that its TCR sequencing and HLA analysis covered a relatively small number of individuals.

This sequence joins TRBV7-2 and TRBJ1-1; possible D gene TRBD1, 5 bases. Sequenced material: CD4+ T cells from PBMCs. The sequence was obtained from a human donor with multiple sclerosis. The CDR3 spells CASSRERGANTEAFF. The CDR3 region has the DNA TGTGCCAGCAGCCGAGAGAGGGGAGCGAACACTGAAGCTTTCTTT.